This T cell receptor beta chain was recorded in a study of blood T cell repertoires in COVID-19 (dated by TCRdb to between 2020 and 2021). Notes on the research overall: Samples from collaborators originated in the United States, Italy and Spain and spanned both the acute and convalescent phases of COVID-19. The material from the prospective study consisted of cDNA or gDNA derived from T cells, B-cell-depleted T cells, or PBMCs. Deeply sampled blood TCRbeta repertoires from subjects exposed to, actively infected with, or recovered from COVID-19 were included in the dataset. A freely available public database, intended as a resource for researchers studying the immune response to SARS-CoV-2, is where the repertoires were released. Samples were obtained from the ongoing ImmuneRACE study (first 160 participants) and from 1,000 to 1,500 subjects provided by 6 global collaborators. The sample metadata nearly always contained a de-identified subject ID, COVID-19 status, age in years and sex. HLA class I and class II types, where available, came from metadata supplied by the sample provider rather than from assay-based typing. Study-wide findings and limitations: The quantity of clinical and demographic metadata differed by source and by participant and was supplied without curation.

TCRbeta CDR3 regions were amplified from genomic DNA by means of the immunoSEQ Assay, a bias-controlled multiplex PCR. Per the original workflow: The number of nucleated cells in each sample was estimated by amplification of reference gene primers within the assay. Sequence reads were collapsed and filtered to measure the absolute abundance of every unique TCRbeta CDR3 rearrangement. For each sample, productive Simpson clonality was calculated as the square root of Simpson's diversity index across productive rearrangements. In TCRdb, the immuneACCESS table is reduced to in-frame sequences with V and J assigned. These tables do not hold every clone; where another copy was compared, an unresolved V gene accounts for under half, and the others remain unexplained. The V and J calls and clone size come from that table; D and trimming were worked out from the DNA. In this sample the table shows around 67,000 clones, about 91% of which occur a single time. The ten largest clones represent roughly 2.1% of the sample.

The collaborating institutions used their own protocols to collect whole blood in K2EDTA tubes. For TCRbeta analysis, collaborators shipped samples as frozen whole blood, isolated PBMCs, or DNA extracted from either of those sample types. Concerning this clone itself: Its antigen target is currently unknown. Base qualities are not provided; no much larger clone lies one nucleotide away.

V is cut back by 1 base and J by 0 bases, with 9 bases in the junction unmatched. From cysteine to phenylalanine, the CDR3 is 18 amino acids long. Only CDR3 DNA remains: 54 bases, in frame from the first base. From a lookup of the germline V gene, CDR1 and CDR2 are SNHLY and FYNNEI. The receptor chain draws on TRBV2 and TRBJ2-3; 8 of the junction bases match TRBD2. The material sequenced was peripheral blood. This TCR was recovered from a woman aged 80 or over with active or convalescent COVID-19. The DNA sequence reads TGTGCCAGCAGTGAAGTTCGCGGGGGGATAACTAGCACAGATACGCAGTATTTT. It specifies CASSEVRGGITSTDTQYF.